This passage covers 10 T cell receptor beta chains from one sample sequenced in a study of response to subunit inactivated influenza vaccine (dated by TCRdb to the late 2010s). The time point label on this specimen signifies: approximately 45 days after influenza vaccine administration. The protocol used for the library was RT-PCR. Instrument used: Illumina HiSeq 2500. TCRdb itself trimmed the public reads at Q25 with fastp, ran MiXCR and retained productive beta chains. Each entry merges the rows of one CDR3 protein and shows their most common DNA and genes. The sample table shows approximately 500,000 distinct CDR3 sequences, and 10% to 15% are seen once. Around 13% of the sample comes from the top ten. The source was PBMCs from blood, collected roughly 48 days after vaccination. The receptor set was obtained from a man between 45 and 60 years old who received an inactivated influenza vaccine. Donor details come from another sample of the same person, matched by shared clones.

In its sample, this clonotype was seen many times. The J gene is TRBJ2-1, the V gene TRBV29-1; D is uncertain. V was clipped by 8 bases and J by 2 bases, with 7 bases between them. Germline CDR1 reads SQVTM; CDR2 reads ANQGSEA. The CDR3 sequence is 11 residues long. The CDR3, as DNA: TGCAGCTTTGGGGCCTACAATGAGCAGTTCTTC. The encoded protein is CSFGAYNEQFF.

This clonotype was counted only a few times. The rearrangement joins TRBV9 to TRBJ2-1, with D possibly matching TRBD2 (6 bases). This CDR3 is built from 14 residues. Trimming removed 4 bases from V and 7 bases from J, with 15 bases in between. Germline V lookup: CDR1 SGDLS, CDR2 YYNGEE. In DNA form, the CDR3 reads TGTGCCAGCAGCCCCTTCGGACTAATGAATGAGCAGTTCTTC. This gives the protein CASSPFGLMNEQFF.

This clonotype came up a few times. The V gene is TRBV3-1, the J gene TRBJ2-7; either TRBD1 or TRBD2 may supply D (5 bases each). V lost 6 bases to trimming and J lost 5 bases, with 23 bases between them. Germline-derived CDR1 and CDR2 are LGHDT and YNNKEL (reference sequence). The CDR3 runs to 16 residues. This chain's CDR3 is CASSRYGAGSFDEQYF. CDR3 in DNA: TGTGCCAGCAGTAGATACGGGGCAGGGAGTTTCGACGAGCAGTACTTC.

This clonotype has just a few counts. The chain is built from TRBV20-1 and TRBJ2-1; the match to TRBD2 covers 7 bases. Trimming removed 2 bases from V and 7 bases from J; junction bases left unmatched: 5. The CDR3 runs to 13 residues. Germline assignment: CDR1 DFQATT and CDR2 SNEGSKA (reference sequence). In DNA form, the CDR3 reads TGCAGTGCTAGATGGCTAGCGGCTAATGAGCAGTTCTTC. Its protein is CSARWLAANEQFF.

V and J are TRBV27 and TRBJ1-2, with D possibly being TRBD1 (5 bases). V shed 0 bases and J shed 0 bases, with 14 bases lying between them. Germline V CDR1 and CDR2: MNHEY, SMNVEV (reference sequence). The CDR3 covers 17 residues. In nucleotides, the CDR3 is TGTGCCAGCAGTTTATCCGGCGGGGACCGACCTAACTATGGCTACACCTTC. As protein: CASSLSGGDRPNYGYTF.

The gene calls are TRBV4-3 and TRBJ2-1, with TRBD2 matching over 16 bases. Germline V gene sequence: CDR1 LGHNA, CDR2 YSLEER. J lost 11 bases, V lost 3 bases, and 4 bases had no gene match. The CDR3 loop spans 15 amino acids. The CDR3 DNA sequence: TGCGCCAGCAGCCACCCGGGACTAGCGGGAGGGAAGCAGTTCTTC. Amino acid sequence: CASSHPGLAGGKQFF.

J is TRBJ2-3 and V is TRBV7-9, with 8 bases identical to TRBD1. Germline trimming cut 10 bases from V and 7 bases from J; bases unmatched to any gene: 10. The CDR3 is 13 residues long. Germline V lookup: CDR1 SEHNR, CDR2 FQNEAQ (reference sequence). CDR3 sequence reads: CATRGTGGHTQYF. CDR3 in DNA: TGTGCCACCAGAGGCACAGGGGGTCATACGCAGTATTTT.

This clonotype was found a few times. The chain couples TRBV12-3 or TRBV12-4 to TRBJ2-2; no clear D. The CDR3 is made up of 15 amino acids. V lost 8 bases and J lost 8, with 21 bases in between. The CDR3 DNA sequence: TGTGCCAGCTCCTCAAGTGTGGTAGCCCGGGGGGAGCTGTTTTTT. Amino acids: CASSSSVVARGELFF.

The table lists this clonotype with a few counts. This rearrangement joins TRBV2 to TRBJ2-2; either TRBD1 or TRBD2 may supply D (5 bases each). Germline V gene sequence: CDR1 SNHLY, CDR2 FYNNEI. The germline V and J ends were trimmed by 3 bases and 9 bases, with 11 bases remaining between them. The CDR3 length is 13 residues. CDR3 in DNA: TGTGCCAGCAGTGAGGGGACGAGGAGGGAGCTGTTTTTT. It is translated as CASSEGTRRELFF.

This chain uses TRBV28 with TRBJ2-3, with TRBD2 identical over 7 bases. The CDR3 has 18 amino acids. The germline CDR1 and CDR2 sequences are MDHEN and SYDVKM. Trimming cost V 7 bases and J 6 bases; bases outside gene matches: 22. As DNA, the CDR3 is TGTGCCAGCAAGTTACCCCAACGACTAGCTCAACGAGGGGATACGCAGTATTTT. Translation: CASKLPQRLAQRGDTQYF.